Each of the 4 T cell receptor beta chains below was sequenced from the same sample in a study of T cells after yellow fever vaccination. TCRdb fed the 5' RACE reads into MiXCR, producing one record per CDR3 protein. In the table there are hundreds of thousands of distinct CDR3 sequences, approximately 12% of which are singletons. The input for sequencing was PBMCs, taken on the day of the yellow fever booster vaccination. Receptors were obtained from a man aged 25 to 45 who received the YFV17D yellow fever vaccine.

This clonotype was seen only a few times. V and J are TRBV2 and TRBJ1-6, with D uncertain. The V gene's germline CDR1 is SNHLY and CDR2 FYNNEI. Trimming left V 11 bases short and J 1 base short, with 9 bases between. The CDR3 length is 13 residues. The chain's CDR3 is CAARTSYNSPLHF. As DNA, the CDR3 is TGTGCCGCCCGGACTTCCTATAATTCACCCCTCCACTTT. Based on the CDR3 plus reference TRBV2 and TRBJ1-6, the full variable domain is EPEVTQTPSHQVTQMGQEVILRCVPISNHLYFYWYRQILGQKVEFLVSFYNNEISEKSEIFDDQFSVERPDGSNFTLKIRSTKLEDSAMYFCAARTSYNSPLHFGNGTRLTVT.

CDR3 sequence: CASSAGQGGQTQYF. Here the CDR3 DNA reads TGTGCCAGCAGCGCGGGACAGGGCGGGCAGACCCAGTACTTC. This rearrangement joins TRBV7-9 to TRBJ2-5, with TRBD1 matching over 9 bases. The CDR3 loop spans 14 amino acids. The V segment lost 5 bases and the J segment 6 bases; nucleotides outside the gene matches: 7. Germline V gene lookup returns CDR1 SEHNR and CDR2 FQNEAQ (reference sequence).

The rearrangement links TRBV15 to TRBJ2-5; 14 bases are shared with TRBD2. The CDR3 sequence is 16 residues long. The ends lost 5 bases at V and 4 bases at J; junction bases unmatched: 6. The germline V gene has CDR1 LNHNV and CDR2 YYDKDF (reference sequence). DNA of the CDR3: TGTGCCACCAGCCGTCGACTAGCGGGAGGGGCAGAGACCCAGTACTTC. It codes for CATSRRLAGGAETQYF.

The chain combines TRBV7-2 with TRBJ2-3; D unclear. The CDR3 totals 15 residues. The V end lost 4 bases, the J end lost 4 bases, and 15 bases lay between the germline ends. CDR1 SGHTA and CDR2 FQGNSA come from the germline V gene. CDR3: CASSSRGVLPDTQYF. CDR3 nucleotides: TGTGCCAGCAGCTCACGAGGTGTCCTCCCAGATACGCAGTATTTT.